The rows below give T cell receptor beta chains drawn from one sample of a study of shared clonotypes between healthy human individuals. Repertoires were generated with immunoSEQ multiplex PCR, while TCRdb's copy carries only in-frame clones and drops some. The sample shows around 2.3 million clones, about 94% of them seen only once. Sequencing was done on a sample of naive CD4+ T cells sorted from blood. These receptors came from a man between 18 and 29 years old in good health. The CDR3 runs from the conserved cysteine through the conserved F or W. Fields, in order: D gene, V gene, clone size, J gene, CDR3 protein, CDR3 DNA. A D gene is named only where the DNA matches it firmly. Some rows mark clone size as missing; the rest say once, few, many or name a class of expanded clone.

TRBD1	TRBV10-3	NA	TRBJ2-6	CAIGQGPSGANVLTF	TGTGCCATTGGACAGGGCCCTTCTGGGGCCAACGTCCTGACTTTC
NA	TRBV10-1	NA	TRBJ2-7	CASSEAGSGGIYEQYF	TGCGCCAGCAGTGAGGCTGGTTCGGGCGGGATTTACGAGCAGTACTTC
NA	TRBV7-2	NA	TRBJ2-3	CASSLAVSTDTQYF	TGTGCCAGCAGCTTAGCGGTCAGTACAGATACGCAGTATTTT
NA	TRBV6-5	NA	TRBJ1-2	CASSYNVQPGHYGYTF	TGTGCCAGCAGTTACAATGTACAGCCCGGCCACTATGGCTACACCTTC
NA	TRBV28	NA	TRBJ1-4	CASSLFDRNEKLFF	TGTGCCAGCAGTTTATTCGACAGGAATGAAAAACTGTTTTTT
NA	TRBV6-1	NA	TRBJ1-5	CASSETRATGQPQHF	TGTGCCAGCAGTGAAACCAGGGCGACGGGGCAGCCCCAGCATTTT
NA	TRBV7-8	NA	TRBJ2-7	CASSLELPSAYEQYF	TGTGCCAGCAGCTTAGAATTACCCTCCGCCTACGAGCAGTACTTC
NA	TRBV4-3	NA	TRBJ2-6	CASSRAIVGSGANVLTF	TGCGCCAGCAGCCGAGCGATAGTAGGTTCTGGGGCCAACGTCCTGACTTTC
TRBD1	TRBV7-7	NA	TRBJ2-7	CASSVGQGAYEQYF	TGTGCTAGCAGCGTCGGACAGGGGGCCTACGAGCAGTACTTC
NA	TRBV10-2	NA	TRBJ2-1	CASSEGGGTSYNEQFF	TGCGCCAGCAGTGAAGGAGGCGGGACCTCCTACAATGAGCAGTTCTTC
NA	TRBV5-1	NA	TRBJ1-5	CASSLGGGNSQPQHF	TGCGCCAGCAGCCTGGGGGGCGGGAATTCTCAGCCCCAGCATTTT
TRBD2	TRBV2	NA	TRBJ2-5	CASTKAGGRETQYF	TGTGCCAGCACCAAAGCGGGAGGGCGGGAGACCCAGTACTTC
NA	TRBV7-9	NA	TRBJ1-2	CASSRTVFYGYTF	TGTGCCAGCAGTCGAACAGTTTTCTATGGCTACACCTTC
TRBD1	TRBV4-1	once	TRBJ1-2	CASSQDRGTGLGYTF	TGCGCCAGCAGCCAAGATCGAGGGACAGGGTTGGGCTACACCTTC
NA	TRBV25-1	NA	TRBJ1-1	CASSDGGRAAFF	TGTGCCAGCAGTGACGGGGGCAGGGCGGCTTTCTTT
TRBD2	TRBV5-1	once	TRBJ2-1	CASSFRFPGGREFF	TGCGCCAGCAGCTTCCGTTTCCCGGGGGGGCGAGAGTTCTTC
NA	TRBV5-1	once	TRBJ1-4	CASGFGGGLEKLFF	TGCGCCAGCGGATTCGGAGGGGGTTTAGAAAAACTGTTTTTT
NA	TRBV6-1	NA	TRBJ1-2	CASSEAVYGYTF	TGTGCCAGCAGTGAGGCAGTCTATGGCTACACCTTC
TRBD1	TRBV19	once	TRBJ2-2	CASRQGAIGELFF	TGTGCCAGTAGGCAGGGGGCTATCGGGGAGCTGTTTTTT
NA	TRBV11-2	NA	TRBJ1-3	CASSLGTASGNTIYF	TGTGCCAGCAGCTTAGGGACAGCCTCTGGAAACACCATATATTTT
TRBD1	TRBV6-5	NA	TRBJ2-5	CASSGTGTGEETQYF	TGTGCCAGCAGTGGGACCGGGACAGGGGAAGAGACCCAGTACTTC
NA	TRBV7-2	NA	TRBJ1-1	CASSQYPVNTEAFF	TGTGCCAGCAGCCAATATCCCGTGAACACTGAAGCTTTCTTT
NA	TRBV27	NA	TRBJ2-4	CASSPGRLLAKNIQYF	TGTGCCAGCAGCCCGGGTCGACTTTTAGCCAAAAACATTCAGTACTTC
NA	TRBV5-1	few	TRBJ1-6	CASRDTGSSPLHF	TGCGCCAGCAGGGACACCGGATCCTCACCCCTCCACTTT
TRBD1	TRBV2	NA	TRBJ2-3	CASSVQGAPTDTQYF	TGTGCCAGCAGTGTTCAGGGGGCCCCCACAGATACGCAGTATTTT
NA	TRBV18	NA	TRBJ1-1	CASSPARGLNTEAFF	TGTGCCAGCTCACCAGCGAGGGGACTGAACACTGAAGCTTTCTTT
NA	TRBV19	NA	TRBJ1-3	CASSLRGGNTIYF	TGTGCCAGTAGTCTCCGGGGTGGAAACACCATATATTTT
NA	TRBV6-6	NA	TRBJ2-1	CASSYLNNEQFF	TGTGCCAGCAGTTACCTTAACAATGAGCAGTTCTTC
TRBD2	TRBV10-2	NA	TRBJ2-3	CASGTSGGTDTQYF	TGCGCCAGCGGGACTAGCGGGGGGACAGATACGCAGTATTTT
NA	TRBV18	NA	TRBJ2-7	CASSHRSGPSYEQYF	TGTGCCAGCTCCCACCGCAGTGGACCCTCCTACGAGCAGTACTTC
TRBD2	TRBV5-1	NA	TRBJ2-2	CASSWAGGPNTGELFF	TGCGCCAGCAGTTGGGCGGGGGGTCCCAACACCGGGGAGCTGTTTTTT
NA	TRBV6-1	once	TRBJ1-5	CASSEVRGSNQPQHF	TGTGCCAGCAGTGAAGTTAGGGGTAGCAATCAGCCCCAGCATTTT
NA	TRBV30	NA	TRBJ1-4	CAWRVVRGPNEKLFF	TGTGCCTGGAGAGTGGTGCGGGGTCCTAATGAAAAACTGTTTTTT
TRBD1	TRBV15	few	TRBJ1-6	CATSTGQGPTPLHF	TGTGCCACCAGCACGGGACAGGGGCCTACACCCCTCCACTTT
TRBD2	TRBV10-1	NA	TRBJ2-7	CASSESYSGGAYEQYF	TGCGCCAGCAGTGAGTCCTACAGCGGGGGGGCCTACGAGCAGTACTTC
NA	TRBV7-8	NA	TRBJ1-2	CASSLTGTAPYGYTF	TGTGCCAGCAGCCTAACCGGAACAGCTCCTTATGGCTACACCTTC
NA	TRBV10-3	NA	TRBJ1-6	CAAGANNSPLHF	TGTGCTGCCGGGGCCAATAATTCACCCCTCCACTTT
NA	TRBV7-8	NA	TRBJ2-7	CASSPSAKQYF	TGTGCCAGCAGCCCTTCGGCCAAGCAGTACTTC
NA	TRBV9	NA	TRBJ2-2	CASSRRTGTSGSGELFF	TGTGCCAGCAGCAGACGCACCGGGACCTCCGGGTCCGGGGAGCTGTTTTTT
NA	TRBV2	NA	TRBJ2-1	CASAIWGREQFF	TGTGCCAGCGCCATTTGGGGACGTGAGCAGTTCTTC
NA	TRBV6-5	NA	TRBJ1-1	CASSYGRGRNTEAFF	TGTGCCAGCAGTTACGGTAGGGGGAGGAACACTGAAGCTTTCTTT
NA	TRBV29-1	NA	TRBJ2-1	CSVDRQTNEQFF	TGCAGCGTTGATAGACAGACCAATGAGCAGTTCTTC
NA	TRBV5-1	NA	TRBJ2-7	CASSPGTVSYEQYF	TGCGCCAGCAGCCCCGGGACCGTCTCCTACGAGCAGTACTTC
TRBD2	TRBV30	NA	TRBJ2-7	CAWRLTSGLTYEQYF	TGTGCCTGGAGGTTGACTAGCGGCCTTACCTACGAGCAGTACTTC
TRBD2	TRBV5-4	NA	TRBJ2-2	CASSLAGGPLGGELFF	TGTGCCAGCAGTTTAGCGGGAGGGCCGTTGGGCGGGGAGCTGTTTTTT
TRBD2	TRBV10-3	NA	TRBJ2-1	CATTPGLAGSYNEQFF	TGTGCCACCACCCCGGGACTAGCGGGATCCTACAATGAGCAGTTCTTC